A single T cell receptor (beta chain) is shown here with its context. Its cognate antigen is unknown. This sample is drawn from a study of vaccination effects on CD4 cells after COVID-19. Study context: At 16 days and at one week before vaccination, samples were given by two convalescent patients. Cultures used 2.1 million or so PBMC per well, around 9 IU/ml IL-2 and 10 ug/ml peptides. Broader study findings: Among infection- and vaccine-induced clones, marked clonal contraction occurred late after vaccination.

Clones were read by immunoSEQ multiplex PCR, and TCRdb kept only the in-frame ones, dropping some. The data show about 51,000 clones, roughly 80% seen once. The CDR3 has 17 residues. Germline lookup yields CDR1 LNHDA and CDR2 SQIVND (reference sequence). J lost 3 bases, V lost 2 bases, and 10 bases had no gene match. Scientists isolated CD4+ T cells after a roughly ten-day culture period ended. Cells had half their medium changed to IL-2 medium on days 3 and 7. The chain recombines TRBV19 with TRBJ2-3; 8 positions match TRBD2. The sample consisted of CD4+ T cells from PBMCs cultured without peptide, taken before COVID-19 vaccination. The sequence derives from a human donor who had a prior SARS-CoV-2 infection. Written as DNA, the CDR3 is TGTGCCAGTAGTATACGAGGGGGAGCGGGGGTAACAGATACGCAGTATTTT. This gives the protein CASSIRGGAGVTDTQYF. The variable domain in full, completed from reference TRBV19 and TRBJ2-3, reads DGGITQSPKYLFRKEGQNVTLSCEQNLNHDAMYWYRQDPGQGLRLIYYSQIVNDFQKGDIAEGYSVSREKKESFPLTVTSAQKNPTAFYLCASSIRGGAGVTDTQYFGPGTRLTVL.